This T cell receptor beta chain was found in a study of identical twins. Whole-study results and caveats: Zero-insertion analyses could be partly confounded by invariant MAIT and iNKT cells. Within monozygotic twins, out-of-frame TCR alpha sharing was underestimated by the models.

The CDR3 extends over 14 amino acids. Trimming pared 4 bases from V and 9 bases from J, leaving 13 bases between. Details on this clonotype: What it binds is unknown.

MiXCR was run by TCRdb on the 5' RACE reads, yielding one entry per CDR3 protein. The repertoire consists of some 1,600,000 distinct CDR3 sequences, with 32% occurring once and the leading ten covering about 0.27%. The receptor's source is a newborn girl in good health. The chain recombines TRBV12-3 or TRBV12-4 with TRBJ1-6, with TRBD1 as a possible D gene (5 bases). The sample consisted of cord blood. CDR3 region: CASSSPGRGSPLHF. The CDR3 bases are TGTGCCAGCAGTTCCCCAGGGAGGGGTTCACCCCTCCACTTT.